This entry lists 27 T cell receptor beta chains sequenced from one sample in a study of cytomegalovirus exposure and HLA in healthy donors. PCR primers comprised 60 Vbeta and 13 Jbeta primers. Clones were read by immunoSEQ multiplex PCR, and TCRdb kept only the in-frame ones, dropping some. Among some 180,000 clones, roughly 85% were seen once, and the ten largest hold around 1.7%. The sample was PBMCs. All receptors derive from a woman aged 18-29 years in good health and CMV-seronegative.

The chain recombines TRBV9 with TRBJ2-7; 14 bases align to TRBD2. V lost 4 bases, J lost 6 bases, and 6 bases stayed unmatched. The CDR3 spans 15 residues. Germline V gives CDR1 SGDLS, CDR2 YYNGEE. In DNA, the CDR3 is TGTGCCAGCAGCAGGGGACTAGCGGGAGTTCCCGAGCAGTACTTC. Its translation: CASSRGLAGVPEQYF.

The V and J genes are TRBV19 and TRBJ2-3, with a tentative D call TRBD2 (7 bases). V was trimmed by 7 bases and J by 4 bases, leaving 15 bases between them. Germline CDR1 and CDR2: LNHDA and SQIVND (reference sequence). CDR3 length: 14 residues. The CDR3 sequence: CASTVGGRADTQYF. The DNA of the CDR3 is TGTGCCAGTACCGTCGGGGGGCGGGCAGATACGCAGTATTTT.

As to this clone: One end of the junction is discordant with germline, which a read error may explain. The chain joins TRBV7-7 to TRBJ2-5; possibly TRBD2 for D (6 bases). Germline-derived CDR1 and CDR2 are SSHAT and FNYEAQ (reference sequence). The CDR3 covers 17 residues. In nucleotides, the CDR3 is TGTGCTAGCAGCTTAGCGTGGGAACACGGGAGTGGGGAGACCCAGTACTTC. Translation gives CASSLAWEHGSGETQYF.

This chain links TRBV5-1 with TRBJ2-3; 10 bases match TRBD2. The V gene's germline CDR1 is SGHRS and CDR2 YFSETQ. V was pared by 3 bases and J by 2 bases, with 6 bases of the junction left unmatched. The CDR3 has 16 residues. Written as DNA, the CDR3 is TGCGCCAGCAGCTCCGGGACTAGCGTCCTCACAGATACGCAGTATTTT. Amino acids: CASSSGTSVLTDTQYF.

This CDR3 is CASSVVSAGVVTEQFF. Here the CDR3 DNA reads TGTGCCAGCAGCGTAGTTTCGGCGGGGGTCGTCACTGAGCAGTTCTTC. The J gene is TRBJ2-1, the V gene TRBV9; 7 nucleotides match TRBD2. Germline CDR1 reads SGDLS; CDR2 reads YYNGEE. V dropped 0 bases and J dropped 9; count of bases not matched to a gene: 12. This CDR3 has 16 amino acids.

This clone was picked up a small number of times. The rearrangement joins TRBV6-5 to TRBJ1-1, with D possibly matching TRBD1 (5 bases). Deletions cut 6 bases from V and 2 bases from J, with 7 bases between. CDR3 length equals 12 residues. Germline values: CDR1 MNHEY, CDR2 SVGAGI. The CDR3 loop is CASRGGNTEAFF. CDR3 DNA sequence: TGTGCCAGCAGGGGGGGAAACACTGAAGCTTTCTTT.

V gene TRBV28 combines with J gene TRBJ2-2, with TRBD2 matching 11 bases. CDR3 length: 14 amino acids. V shed 5 bases and J 4 bases; nucleotides not matched to a gene: 0. Per germline, CDR1 MDHEN and CDR2 SYDVKM. DNA for the CDR3: TGTGCCAGCAGTCTAGCGGGAGGCACCGGGGAGCTGTTTTTT. This translates into CASSLAGGTGELFF.

This chain uses TRBV30 with TRBJ2-3, with 7 bases matching TRBD1. After removal of 8 bases from V and 7 bases from J, the junction contained 12 bases not matched to a gene. This CDR3 has 13 amino acids. Germline CDR1 GTSNPN, CDR2 SVGIG (reference sequence). Written as DNA, the CDR3 is TGTGCCGGACAGGAGTTTGCGGGTAATACGCAGTATTTT. The encoded protein is CAGQEFAGNTQYF.

This clone was counted a few times. The chain employs TRBV29-1 and TRBJ1-1; D ambiguous. The CDR3 covers 14 residues. Trimming shortened V by 2 bases and J by 4 bases, and 14 bases separated the two germline ends. Looked up from germline, CDR1 is SQVTM and CDR2 is ANQGSEA. The CDR3 region has the DNA TGCAGCGTTGAAACCAGACGGTCGGGCACTGAAGCTTTCTTT. Protein product: CSVETRRSGTEAFF.

The rearrangement joins TRBV10-3 to TRBJ1-2, with 9 bases matching TRBD1. The CDR3 is 17 residues long. The germline gives CDR1 ENHRY, CDR2 SYGVKD. V was clipped by 2 bases and J by 4 bases; unmatched bases: 11. DNA of the CDR3: TGTGCCATCAGTGAGATAGGGACAGGGTCTTCGGGCTATGGCTACACCTTC. Translating gives CAISEIGTGSSGYGYTF.

This clone has only a few counts. The chain links TRBV4-3 to TRBJ2-1; 8 nucleotides match TRBD2. The CDR3 has 15 residues. Germline V gene lookup returns CDR1 LGHNA and CDR2 YSLEER. V trimming: 2 bases; J trimming: 4 bases; junction bases outside the gene matches: 4. The CDR3 reads CASSQTSGAYNEQFF. The CDR3 DNA reads as TGCGCCAGCAGCCAAACTAGCGGAGCATACAATGAGCAGTTCTTC.

This rearrangement joins TRBV6-5 to TRBJ2-1; weak D call: TRBD1 (5 bases). V gave up 6 bases and J gave up 7 bases, with 16 bases separating them. This CDR3 contains 14 residues. Germline V gene data show CDR1 as MNHEY and CDR2 as SVGAGI. CDR3 sequence reads: CASSHWQGGNEQFF. The CDR3 DNA is TGTGCCAGCAGCCACTGGCAGGGCGGTAATGAGCAGTTCTTC.

The V gene is TRBV7-8, the J gene TRBJ1-2; the D gene is possibly TRBD1 (5 bases). The CDR3 is 16 amino acids. Germline assignment: CDR1 SGHVS and CDR2 FQNEAQ. V gave up 5 bases and J gave up 6 bases, with 22 bases separating them. The CDR3 sequence: CASSRGGGGGWDGYTF. CDR3 nucleotides: TGTGCCAGCAGCAGAGGTGGTGGGGGGGGTTGGGATGGCTACACCTTC.

The chain combines TRBV27 with TRBJ2-1, with 9 bases identical to TRBD2. CDR1 and CDR2 (germline): MNHEY, SMNVEV (reference sequence). With V trimmed by 6 bases and J by 9 bases, 9 bases remained unmatched. The CDR3 sequence is 14 residues long. DNA of the CDR3: TGTGCCAGCAGCCCGGGACTAGCCAATCTTGAGCAGTTCTTC. This gives the protein CASSPGLANLEQFF.

About this clone: The sample carries other DNA sequences with the same CDR3. The rearrangement joins TRBV6-6 to TRBJ2-1; the match to TRBD2 covers 8 bases. The CDR3 length is 15 residues. Germline V gene data show CDR1 as MNHNY and CDR2 as SVGAGI (reference sequence). Trimming at V came to 4 bases and at J to 0 bases, leaving 2 bases not matched to a gene. The CDR3, as DNA: TGTGCCAGCAGTTCAAGCGGGAGCTCCTACAATGAGCAGTTCTTC. As protein: CASSSSGSSYNEQFF.

V usage is TRBV4-1 and J usage is TRBJ1-2; D not resolved. The germline V gene has CDR1 MGHRA and CDR2 YSYEKL. Trimming stripped 3 bases from V and 7 bases from J, with 12 bases between. CDR3 length: 13 residues. In DNA, the CDR3 is TGCGCCAGCAGCCATCCACGGGAACCTGGCTACACCTTC. Residues: CASSHPREPGYTF.

The rearrangement joins TRBV18 to TRBJ1-2; TRBD1 matches 10 bases. After removal of 3 bases from V and 6 bases from J, the junction contained 7 bases not matched to a gene. The length of the CDR3 is 15 residues. Germline V gene lookup returns CDR1 KGHSH and CDR2 LQKENI. The CDR3 reads CASSPGDRGLDGYTF. The CDR3 DNA follows: TGTGCCAGCTCACCGGGAGACAGGGGGCTCGATGGCTACACCTTC.

The genes are TRBV13 and TRBJ2-5, with TRBD2 identical over 11 bases. The DNA end is more similar to TRBJ2-7, so the J call may be wrong. The CDR3 is 16 residues long. Per the germline V gene, CDR1 is PRHDT and CDR2 is FYEKMQ (reference sequence). Written as DNA, the CDR3 is TGTGCCAGCAGCTTAGCGTCTAGCGGGAGGAAGGACGAGCAGTACTTC. This gives the protein CASSLASSGRKDEQYF.

The chain recombines TRBV4-1 with TRBJ2-1, with 14 nucleotides matching TRBD2. The J segment lost 7 bases and the V segment lost 4 bases, leaving 3 bases of the junction unmatched. Germline V gene data show CDR1 as MGHRA and CDR2 as YSYEKL. The CDR3 covers 15 residues. The CDR3 DNA is TGCGCCAGCAGCCCGCGGACTAGCGGGAGGAATGAGCAGTTCTTC. Its translation: CASSPRTSGRNEQFF.

This chain connects TRBV27 to TRBJ2-6, with TRBD2 as a possible D gene (6 bases). The V gene's germline CDR1 is MNHEY and CDR2 SMNVEV (reference sequence). V was shortened by 7 bases and J by 1 base, with 20 bases between the two germline ends. This CDR3 has 18 amino acids. Here the CDR3 reads CASKKVPGSGSGANVLTF. CDR3 DNA: TGTGCCAGCAAAAAAGTTCCCGGGAGTGGGTCTGGGGCCAACGTCCTGACTTTC.

This clone was seen a few times. The J gene is TRBJ1-1, the V gene TRBV6-5; D not resolved. CDR1 is MNHEY, CDR2 SVGAGI, per germline. The CDR3 spans 14 residues. Trimming shortened V by 6 bases and J by 3 bases, and 14 bases separated the two germline ends. In DNA, the CDR3 is TGTGCCAGCAGCATAAAGTTTGCGGACACTGAAGCTTTCTTT. Translated: CASSIKFADTEAFF.

V usage is TRBV10-1 and J usage is TRBJ2-1, with D possibly being TRBD2 (5 bases). Trimming cost V 2 bases and J 3 bases, with 14 bases left between them. The CDR3 sequence is 16 residues long. Germline-derived CDR1 and CDR2 are WNHNN and SYGVQD (reference sequence). This CDR3 reads CASSENRRPNYNEQFF. The CDR3, as DNA: TGCGCCAGCAGTGAGAATCGGAGGCCGAACTACAATGAGCAGTTCTTC.

The chain joins TRBV27 to TRBJ1-5; no clear D gene. With 0 bases removed from V and 3 bases from J, the gap between germline ends came to 3 bases. Germline CDR1 and CDR2: MNHEY and SMNVEV (reference sequence). The CDR3 contains 13 residues. The CDR3 DNA reads TGTGCCAGCAGTTTATCGGCCAATCAGCCCCAGCATTTT. It yields the protein CASSLSANQPQHF.

The J gene is TRBJ2-3, the V gene TRBV9, with D perhaps TRBD2 (6 bases). The CDR3 totals 15 residues. V shed 4 bases and J shed 8 bases, with 20 bases lying between them. Germline V gene sequence: CDR1 SGDLS, CDR2 YYNGEE. CDR3 region: CASSQGGGSSGTQYF. Here the CDR3 DNA reads TGTGCCAGCAGCCAAGGAGGAGGGTCGTCAGGTACGCAGTATTTT.

This chain links TRBV7-2 with TRBJ1-2, with 8 nucleotides matching TRBD1. Germline CDR1 SGHTA, CDR2 FQGNSA. This CDR3 has 14 amino acids. V lost 5 bases, J lost 3 bases, and 5 bases stayed unmatched. CDR3 in amino acids: CASSRTGSHYGYTF. The CDR3 DNA is TGTGCCAGCAGCCGGACAGGGTCCCACTATGGCTACACCTTC.

The chain joins TRBV6-5 to TRBJ1-2, with a weak D call TRBD1 (6 bases). V was cut by 6 bases and J by 8 bases, with 13 bases left in between. The CDR3 totals 12 residues. Germline V gene sequence: CDR1 MNHEY, CDR2 SVGAGI. CDR3 bases: TGTGCCAGCAGGACCGGTGGGGGCGGCTACACCTTC. Protein: CASRTGGGGYTF.

V gene TRBV7-2 combines with J gene TRBJ2-5, with D maybe TRBD2 (6 bases). The assigned J gene may be wrong: the sequence end matches TRBJ2-7 better. The CDR3 spans 15 residues. Germline-derived CDR1 and CDR2 are SGHTA and FQGNSA. The CDR3 DNA is TGTGCCAGCAGCTCCTCCGCGGGGCAAAGCTACGAGCAGTACTTC. Amino acid sequence: CASSSSAGQSYEQYF.